These 21 T cell receptor beta chains were all obtained from the same sample, sequenced in a study of beta chain features in type 1 diabetes. Every bit of the isolated RNA underwent reverse transcription, so sequencing read expressed TCRB transcripts. Sequencing was performed with immunoSEQ multiplex PCR; in TCRdb, only in-frame clones are kept and a portion is missing. In the table there are over 700,000 clones, 15% to 20% of which are singletons. The source material was naive CD4+ T cells from blood. The receptors were sampled from a woman aged 18-29 years in good health.

The V gene is TRBV28, the J gene TRBJ2-1; TRBD2 is a possible D gene (6 bases). Trimming took off 7 bases at V and 5 bases at J, with 15 bases between the two ends. The CDR3 runs to 14 residues. Germline CDR1 MDHEN, CDR2 SYDVKM. The CDR3 sequence: CASTPGLRNNEQFF. CDR3 coding DNA: TGTGCCAGCACCCCGGGACTGCGTAACAATGAGCAGTTCTTC.

V and J are TRBV6-1 and TRBJ2-3, with 10 bases lining up with TRBD1. Germline values: CDR1 MNHNS, CDR2 SASEGT. The length of the CDR3 is 15 residues. The ends lost 7 bases at V and 1 base at J; junction bases unmatched: 5. The CDR3 is CASTRDRGRTDTQYF. Here the CDR3 DNA reads TGTGCCAGCACCCGGGACAGGGGTCGCACAGATACGCAGTATTTT.

The chain has TRBV7-2 and TRBJ2-5; TRBD1 agrees at 7 bases. The V and J ends lost 3 bases and 7 bases, in that order; junction bases with no gene match: 14. The CDR3 has 16 residues. Germline assignment: CDR1 SGHTA and CDR2 FQGNSA. CDR3 in DNA: TGTGCCAGCAGCTTTAAGGTGACAGGGCCCCTGACGACCCAGTACTTC. Translation gives CASSFKVTGPLTTQYF.

This clone was found a few times. The chain couples TRBV19 to TRBJ2-7; D not resolved. The ends were cut back, 4 bases at V and 5 bases at J, with 12 bases in the middle. The V gene's germline CDR1 is LNHDA and CDR2 SQIVND (reference sequence). The CDR3 loop spans 13 amino acids. CDR3 residues: CASSTGRFDEQYF. CDR3 bases: TGTGCCAGTAGTACGGGCAGGTTCGACGAGCAGTACTTC.

Note on this clone: Additional DNA sequences in this sample encode the identical CDR3. This chain connects TRBV11-3 to TRBJ2-1; D is uncertain. The CDR3 covers 13 residues. The germline gives CDR1 SGHNT, CDR2 YENEEA. With 1 base removed from V and 3 bases from J, the gap between germline ends came to 4 bases. This CDR3 is CASSLGVYNEQFF. The CDR3 DNA reads TGTGCCAGCAGCTTAGGCGTCTACAATGAGCAGTTCTTC. Drawing the rest from reference TRBV11-3 and TRBJ2-1, the complete variable domain is EAGVVQSPRYKIIEKKQPVAFWCNPISGHNTLYWYLQNLGQGPELLIRYENEEAVDDSQLPKDRFSAERLKGVDSTLKIQPAELGDSAVYLCASSLGVYNEQFFGPGTRLTVL.

This clone was counted between two and nine times. J is TRBJ1-2 and V is TRBV28; no clear D gene. There are 14 residues in the CDR3. Germline loops: CDR1 MDHEN, CDR2 SYDVKM. Trimming removed 6 bases at V and 4 bases at J, with 15 bases between. The CDR3 DNA reads as TGTGCCAGCAGCCTATGGACGGCGGTCTATGGCTACACCTTC. Encoded protein: CASSLWTAVYGYTF.

This clone was seen only a few times. Other DNA sequences from this sample encode an identical CDR3 as well. The CDR3 here is CASSPGVSETQYF. The CDR3 region has the DNA TGTGCCAGCTCACCAGGGGTGTCAGAGACCCAGTACTTC. V is TRBV18 and J is TRBJ2-5; D remains unclear. The V and J ends lost 2 bases and 4 bases respectively, with 8 bases between them. CDR3 length equals 13 residues. Germline lookup yields CDR1 KGHSH and CDR2 LQKENI.

Here the CDR3 reads CASRRSQGQPQHF. CDR3 coding DNA: TGTGCCAGCAGGCGGTCACAGGGACAGCCCCAGCATTTT. The chain has TRBV6-1 and TRBJ1-5, with TRBD1 as a possible D gene (6 bases). Trimming took off 6 bases at V and 7 bases at J, with 13 bases between the two ends. CDR1 and CDR2 from the germline V gene are MNHNS and SASEGT. The CDR3 runs to 13 residues.

This clone has more than one count but fewer than ten. This rearrangement joins TRBV7-2 to TRBJ2-2, with D perhaps TRBD1 (6 bases). Germline V lookup: CDR1 SGHTA, CDR2 FQGNSA. Trimming cost V 3 bases and J 6 bases, with 11 bases left between them. The CDR3 contains 14 residues. The CDR3 nucleotides are TGTGCCAGCAGCTTGGATAACAGGGCCGGGGAGCTGTTTTTT. Encoded protein: CASSLDNRAGELFF.

This clone was seen a few times. The V call is TRBV4-2, the J call TRBJ1-2; 10 bases align to TRBD1. The germline gives CDR1 LGHNA, CDR2 YNFKEQ. The CDR3 covers 15 residues. With V trimmed by 0 bases and J by 4 bases, 2 bases remained unmatched. The CDR3 protein is CASSQDGTGVYGYTF. The CDR3 nucleotides are TGTGCCAGCAGCCAAGATGGGACAGGGGTCTATGGCTACACCTTC.

This clone was counted between two and nine times. The rearrangement links TRBV7-9 to TRBJ2-5; no reliable D call. V gave up 7 bases and J gave up 2 bases, with 14 bases separating them. Germline values: CDR1 SEHNR, CDR2 FQNEAQ (reference sequence). The CDR3 has 14 residues. The DNA for the CDR3 is TGTGCCAGCAACGAGTCACCGGTGCAAGAGACCCAGTACTTC. As protein: CASNESPVQETQYF.

The gene calls are TRBV28 and TRBJ2-5; a possible D gene is TRBD1 (6 bases). Germline CDR1 is MDHEN and CDR2 is SYDVKM. The V end was cut by 3 bases, the J end by 5 bases, with 16 bases between. The length of the CDR3 is 15 residues. The CDR3 sequence is CASSLPVTGIETQYF. Here the CDR3 DNA reads TGTGCCAGCAGTTTGCCCGTCACAGGGATCGAGACCCAGTACTTC.

V gene TRBV6-5 combines with J gene TRBJ2-7; D not certain. This CDR3 contains 11 residues. Germline values: CDR1 MNHEY, CDR2 SVGAGI. The V and J ends lost 8 bases and 4 bases respectively, with 9 bases between them. The CDR3, as DNA: TGTGCCAGCGGACGAGCGTACGAGCAGTACTTC. Encoded protein: CASGRAYEQYF.

The chain employs TRBV7-9 and TRBJ2-2; TRBD1 might be the D (6 bases). Looked up from germline, CDR1 is SEHNR and CDR2 is FQNEAQ (reference sequence). V lost 5 bases and J lost 3, with 16 bases in between. This CDR3 spans 16 amino acids. Written as DNA, the CDR3 is TGTGCCAGCAGCGAACTGAGGGGGTGGTACACCGGGGAGCTGTTTTTT. Its protein product is CASSELRGWYTGELFF.

This clone has ten or more counts. Other DNA sequences in this sample translate to the same CDR3. V is TRBV28 and J is TRBJ2-6, with no clear D. Per germline, CDR1 MDHEN and CDR2 SYDVKM. V dropped 5 bases and J dropped 2 bases, with 10 bases sitting between them. This CDR3 has 15 amino acids. CDR3 residues: CASSAQGAGANVLTF. In DNA, the CDR3 is TGTGCCAGCAGTGCCCAAGGAGCTGGGGCCAACGTCCTGACTTTC.

This clone has only a few counts. One junction end disagrees with the germline gene, perhaps due to a read error. The V and J genes are TRBV6-1 and TRBJ2-3, with 8 bases identical to TRBD2. The CDR3 is made up of 16 amino acids. From germline, CDR1 is MNHNS and CDR2 SASEGT. The CDR3 bases are TGTGCCATCAGTGCGGACCTAGCGGGCCCTGCAGATACGCAGTATTTT. This gives the protein CAISADLAGPADTQYF.

This chain uses TRBV4-1 with TRBJ1-3; 7 bases are a match to TRBD1. V shed 0 bases and J 7 bases; nucleotides not matched to a gene: 6. The CDR3 has 15 residues. Germline assignment: CDR1 MGHRA and CDR2 YSYEKL. CDR3: CASSQDATGLNTIYF. In nucleotides, the CDR3 is TGCGCCAGCAGCCAAGATGCGACAGGGCTCAACACCATATATTTT.

This clone was detected a few times. The chain is built from TRBV5-1 and TRBJ2-2; 7 nucleotides align to TRBD1. From germline, CDR1 is SGHRS and CDR2 YFSETQ. The V segment lost 4 bases and the J segment 6 bases; nucleotides outside the gene matches: 9. The CDR3 is 15 residues long. The CDR3 coding sequence is TGCGCCAGCAGCGAAGGCCGACAGGGAGCCGGGGAGCTGTTTTTT. This gives the protein CASSEGRQGAGELFF.

Remarks on this clone: Within the sample, other DNA sequences also encode this same CDR3. This sequence joins TRBV7-2 and TRBJ1-2; no clear D. There are 13 residues in the CDR3. The germline V and J ends were trimmed by 3 bases and 0 bases, with 5 bases remaining between them. CDR1 is SGHTA, CDR2 FQGNSA, per germline. The CDR3 DNA is TGTGCCAGCAGCTTTGGCACTAACTATGGCTACACCTTC. It yields the protein CASSFGTNYGYTF.

The chain employs TRBV27 and TRBJ2-1; D is unresolved. This CDR3 is 15 amino acids long. Germline-derived CDR1 and CDR2 are MNHEY and SMNVEV (reference sequence). V was pared by 0 bases and J by 0 bases, with 6 bases between. This chain's CDR3 is CASSLSASSYNEQFF. The CDR3 region has the DNA TGTGCCAGCAGTTTATCCGCTAGCTCCTACAATGAGCAGTTCTTC.

This chain uses TRBV18 with TRBJ2-3; D call uncertain. The length of the CDR3 is 12 residues. V dropped 6 bases and J dropped 2 bases, with 6 bases sitting between them. Per the germline V gene, CDR1 is KGHSH and CDR2 is LQKENI. The CDR3 loop reads CASSLDTDTQYF. The DNA for the CDR3 is TGTGCCAGCTCCCTAGACACAGATACGCAGTATTTT.